These 23 T cell receptor beta chains originate from one sample sequenced in a study of T cells in Graves' hyperthyroidism and ophthalmopathy. Amplification targeted TCR beta CDR3 regions from RNA transcripts. RT-PCR in the first round (using the HTBI primer set) targeted the TCR CDR3. TCRdb itself ran the multiplex PCR reads through MiXCR, one entry per CDR3 protein. The sample lists hundreds of thousands of distinct CDR3 sequences, approximately 44% occurring once. Sequences were obtained from peripheral blood or thyroid tissue (not recorded which). The source of these receptors is a young woman with Graves' hyperthyroidism.

The V call is TRBV29-1, the J call TRBJ1-1; D is unresolved. The ends were cut back, 4 bases at V and 5 bases at J, with 11 bases in the middle. The germline V gene encodes CDR1 SQVTM and CDR2 ANQGSEA. The CDR3 consists of 12 residues. The CDR3 spells CSVGGKETEAFF. DNA of the CDR3: TGCAGCGTTGGTGGGAAGGAGACTGAAGCTTTCTTT.

About this clonotype itself: A much larger clone sits a single nucleotide away, making a read error possible. The gene calls are TRBV7-6 and TRBJ1-4; a possible D gene is TRBD1 (5 bases). The CDR3 extends over 15 amino acids. CDR1 is SGHVS and CDR2 is FNYEAQ in the germline V gene. Between the trimmed V and J ends, which lost 4 bases and 8 bases, there was a span of 17 bases. The CDR3 nucleotides are TGTGCCAGCAGCTCCGAACTCGGAAGGGGAGAAAAACTGTTTTTT. Translation: CASSSELGRGEKLFF.

The chain joins TRBV20-1 to TRBJ2-7, with a tentative D call TRBD2 (6 bases). Looked up from germline, CDR1 is DFQATT and CDR2 is SNEGSKA (reference sequence). The CDR3 is made up of 14 amino acids. Trimming left V 3 bases short and J 3 bases short, with 15 bases between. CDR3 protein: CSARDGTQLYEQYF. The CDR3 region has the DNA TGCAGTGCTAGGGACGGGACTCAGCTCTACGAGCAGTACTTC.

This clonotype was seen many times. This chain links TRBV15 with TRBJ1-2; D is possibly TRBD1 (6 bases). CDR3 length equals 12 residues. Germline V lookup: CDR1 LNHNV, CDR2 YYDKDF (reference sequence). V shed 5 bases and J shed 4 bases, with 8 bases lying between them. CDR3 DNA: TGTGCCACCAGCGGGGGCGCCTATGGCTACACCTTC. It is translated as CATSGGAYGYTF.

This clonotype was counted only a few times. V gene TRBV5-1 combines with J gene TRBJ2-7; TRBD1 might be the D (5 bases). This CDR3 comprises 15 residues. Germline lookup yields CDR1 SGHRS and CDR2 YFSETQ. V was clipped by 0 bases and J by 4 bases, with 14 bases between them. In DNA, the CDR3 is TGCGCCAGCAGCTTGGAGGTTTCAGGGTTGTACGAGCAGTACTTC. It is translated as CASSLEVSGLYEQYF.

This clonotype was picked up a small number of times. The chain has TRBV7-2 and TRBJ2-7; 8 bases align to TRBD2. Germline CDR1 is SGHTA and CDR2 is FQGNSA. V trimming: 5 bases; J trimming: 2 bases; junction bases outside the gene matches: 8. This CDR3 spans 15 amino acids. CDR3 sequence reads: CASSPGLARPYEQYF. The CDR3 coding sequence is TGTGCCAGCAGCCCCGGACTAGCTCGCCCCTACGAGCAGTACTTC.

This clonotype was recorded at least ten times. This rearrangement joins TRBV15 to TRBJ1-5; D remains unclear. The CDR3 extends over 13 amino acids. Germline V gene sequence: CDR1 LNHNV, CDR2 YYDKDF (reference sequence). The ends were cut back, 5 bases at V and 2 bases at J, with 7 bases in the middle. CDR3 bases: TGTGCCACCAGCGGTCAGGGCAATCAGCCCCAGCATTTT. Translated: CATSGQGNQPQHF.

The CDR3, as DNA: TGTGCCAGCAGTCCAACGGGACAGGGAACAGATACGCAGTATTTT. Protein: CASSPTGQGTDTQYF. The genes are TRBV12-3 or TRBV12-4 and TRBJ2-3; 9 bases line up with TRBD1. With V trimmed by 5 bases and J by 3 bases, 6 bases remained unmatched. The CDR3 sequence is 15 residues long.

This clonotype occurred a few times. The chain has TRBV7-3 and TRBJ1-6; TRBD1 matches 7 bases. This CDR3 spans 15 amino acids. J gave up 7 bases and V 10 bases, and 13 bases lay outside the gene matches. Germline V gene sequence: CDR1 SGHTA, CDR2 FQGTGA. The CDR3: CATAGTAWWNSPLHF. The CDR3, as DNA: TGTGCCACCGCCGGGACAGCGTGGTGGAATTCACCCCTCCACTTT.

The V and J genes are TRBV5-1 and TRBJ2-5; no firm D call. Germline V gene lookup returns CDR1 SGHRS and CDR2 YFSETQ. The CDR3 extends over 14 amino acids. Trimming removed 6 bases from V and 2 bases from J, with 14 bases in between. The DNA for the CDR3 is TGCGCCAGCACCTCTAGTTCGGTTCAAGAGACCCAGTACTTC. It yields the protein CASTSSSVQETQYF.

This clonotype has ten or more counts. DNA for the CDR3: TGCAGTGCTAGGAGGGGTAGGGATTCACCCCTCCACTTT. This sequence encodes CSARRGRDSPLHF. This sequence joins TRBV20-1 and TRBJ1-6; possibly TRBD1 for D (5 bases). Per the germline V gene, CDR1 is DFQATT and CDR2 is SNEGSKA (reference sequence). There are 13 residues in the CDR3. V lost 3 bases and J 8 bases, leaving 11 bases between the germline ends.

This clonotype came up a few times. The V and J genes are TRBV24-1 and TRBJ1-1, with 7 bases that match TRBD1. The CDR3 sequence is 15 residues long. V was pared by 1 base and J by 5 bases, with 6 bases of the junction left unmatched. Germline CDR1 KGHDR, CDR2 SFDVKD. CDR3 protein: CATSDFKGARTEAFF. CDR3 DNA: TGTGCCACCAGTGATTTCAAGGGGGCGAGGACTGAAGCTTTCTTT.

J is TRBJ1-2 and V is TRBV25-1; D gene uncertain. The V gene's germline CDR1 is MGHDK and CDR2 SYGVNS. This CDR3 is built from 11 residues. The CDR3 coding sequence is TGTGCGGGGAGAGCTAACTATGGCTACACCTTC. Translating it yields CAGRANYGYTF.

This clonotype has just a few counts. The chain combines TRBV7-9 with TRBJ1-1, with D possibly matching TRBD1 (6 bases). This CDR3 is built from 13 residues. Germline V gene data show CDR1 as SEHNR and CDR2 as FQNEAQ (reference sequence). The V end was cut by 6 bases, the J end by 4 bases, with 12 bases between. The CDR3 DNA reads as TGTGCCAGCAGGGTGGGCAGGGGCACTGAAGCTTTCTTT. Its translation is CASRVGRGTEAFF.

There are a few counts of this clonotype. This chain connects TRBV2 to TRBJ2-7, with a weak D call TRBD2 (5 bases). The V gene's germline CDR1 is SNHLY and CDR2 FYNNEI. Trimming stripped 8 bases from V and 6 bases from J, with 11 bases between. The CDR3 sequence is 11 residues long. The CDR3 sequence: CASRRGSEQYF. The CDR3 nucleotides are TGTGCCAGCCGCCGGGGTTCCGAGCAGTACTTC.

There are many counts of this clonotype. The chain recombines TRBV2 with TRBJ1-1; perhaps TRBD1 as D (6 bases). Trimming removed 6 bases from V and 8 bases from J, with 22 bases in between. The germline V gene encodes CDR1 SNHLY and CDR2 FYNNEI. The CDR3 loop spans 15 amino acids. This chain's CDR3 is CASSESLSGTLEAFF. CDR3 DNA: TGTGCCAGCAGCGAATCCCTCTCCGGGACACTCGAAGCTTTCTTT.

This clonotype occurred many times. V usage is TRBV20-1 and J usage is TRBJ1-4; D is undetermined. This CDR3 comprises 12 residues. V shed 3 bases and J shed 8 bases, with 10 bases lying between them. The germline V gene has CDR1 DFQATT and CDR2 SNEGSKA (reference sequence). CDR3 protein: CSASPLSEKLFF. Written as DNA, the CDR3 is TGCAGTGCTAGTCCTTTGAGCGAAAAACTGTTTTTT.

This chain links TRBV9 with TRBJ2-7, with D possibly being TRBD1 (6 bases). CDR1 is SGDLS and CDR2 is YYNGEE in the germline V gene. Trimming left V 5 bases short and J 7 bases short, with 19 bases between. This CDR3 is 14 amino acids long. Here the CDR3 reads CASSYSDSMGEQYF. The CDR3 DNA reads as TGTGCCAGCAGTTACTCGGACAGTATGGGAGAGCAGTACTTC.

The V call is TRBV7-2, the J call TRBJ2-7, with 11 bases fitting TRBD2. The CDR3 has 18 residues. V gave up 5 bases and J gave up 1 base; unmatched junction bases: 13. Germline lookup yields CDR1 SGHTA and CDR2 FQGNSA. CDR3 nucleotides: TGTGCCAGCAGCCTTACGGGACTAGCGGTGCCGAGGTCCTACGAGCAGTACTTC. It encodes CASSLTGLAVPRSYEQYF.

The V call is TRBV15, the J call TRBJ2-2, with 7 bases lining up with TRBD2. The CDR3 consists of 15 residues. V dropped 0 bases and J dropped 7; count of bases not matched to a gene: 5. Per the germline V gene, CDR1 is LNHNV and CDR2 is YYDKDF (reference sequence). The CDR3 protein is CATSRDRRTSGELFF. Here the CDR3 DNA reads TGTGCCACCAGCAGAGATCGCCGGACTAGCGGGGAGCTGTTTTTT.

The chain couples TRBV6-1 to TRBJ2-5; 8 bases line up with TRBD2. The CDR3 has 15 residues. Germline-derived CDR1 and CDR2 are MNHNS and SASEGT. V shed 7 bases and J 2 bases; nucleotides not matched to a gene: 9. CDR3 DNA sequence: TGTGCCAGCACCGAAATGAGCGGGAGACAAGAGACCCAGTACTTC. Its translation is CASTEMSGRQETQYF.

To note about this clonotype: A single base separates this from a much larger clone, so it may be a read error. This sequence joins TRBV29-1 and TRBJ2-5; 8 bases agree with TRBD2. This CDR3 has 15 residues. The V gene's germline CDR1 is SQVTM and CDR2 ANQGSEA. CDR3 in amino acids: CSAEESGSSRETQYF. The CDR3 nucleotides read TGCAGCGCTGAAGAAAGCGGGAGTAGTCGAGAGACCCAGTACTTC.

The CDR3 DNA reads as TGTGCCAGCAGCTTAGTCAGGGTGGAGGATGAAGCTTTCTTT. Protein: CASSLVRVEDEAFF. The chain uses TRBV7-2 and TRBJ1-1; maybe TRBD1 (5 bases). Germline loops: CDR1 SGHTA, CDR2 FQGNSA. V gave up 1 base and J gave up 7 bases, with 13 bases separating them. The CDR3 is 14 residues long.